The 2 T cell receptor beta chains listed next were all sequenced from one sample in a study of CD8 T cells in Susac syndrome. RNA, at roughly 0.5 to 1 ug, was reverse transcribed with random hexamers. Via MiXCR, TCRdb re-called the immunoSEQ multiplex PCR reads, giving one row per CDR3 protein. The table lists about 66,000 distinct CDR3 sequences, around 96% of them singletons. The sample was CD8+ T cells from PBMCs. The source is a human donor with multiple sclerosis.

This chain uses TRBV29-1 with TRBJ2-3; 7 bases align to TRBD1. Germline lookup yields CDR1 SQVTM and CDR2 ANQGSEA. The CDR3 consists of 16 residues. The V gene end was trimmed by 3 bases and the J gene end by 10 bases; junction bases not matched to a gene: 19. CDR3 protein: CSVEDLSPRGGLAQYF. CDR3 DNA: TGCAGCGTTGAGGACCTCTCCCCTAGAGGGGGCCTGGCGCAGTATTTT.

The chain combines TRBV27 with TRBJ2-6; D is perhaps TRBD1 (5 bases). This CDR3 contains 17 residues. The germline gives CDR1 MNHEY, CDR2 SMNVEV (reference sequence). V lost 5 bases and J lost 4, with 18 bases in between. The CDR3 DNA is TGTGCCAGCAGTCCAAGGGTCGAAGGGGTCGGGGCCAACGTCCTGACTTTC. It encodes CASSPRVEGVGANVLTF.